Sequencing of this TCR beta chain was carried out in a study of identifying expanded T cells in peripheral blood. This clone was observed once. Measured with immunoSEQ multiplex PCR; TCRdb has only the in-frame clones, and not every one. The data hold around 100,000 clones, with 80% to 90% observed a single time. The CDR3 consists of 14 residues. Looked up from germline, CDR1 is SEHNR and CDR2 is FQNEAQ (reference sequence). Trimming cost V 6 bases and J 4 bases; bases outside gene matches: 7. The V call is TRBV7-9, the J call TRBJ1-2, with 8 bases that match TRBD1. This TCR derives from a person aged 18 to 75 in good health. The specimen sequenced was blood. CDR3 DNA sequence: TGTGCCAGCAGTCCACAGGGGGGCGGCTATGGCTACACCTTC. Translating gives CASSPQGGGYGYTF.